A single sample gave rise to the 5 T cell receptor beta chains below, sequenced in a study of T-cell reconstitution after alpha-beta-depleted transplantation in children. This sample's TCRbeta library carried unique molecular identifier barcodes. Via MiXCR, TCRdb re-called the PCR reads, giving one row per CDR3 protein. This table has 350,000 to 400,000 distinct CDR3 sequences, about an eighth appearing once. The specimen comprised PBMCs, sampled from the stem cell graft. The receptors originated from a human donor who donated a stem cell graft to a child with Fanconi anemia.

Many counts were recorded for this clonotype. The chain recombines TRBV5-1 with TRBJ1-1; 8 positions agree with TRBD1. The V segment lost 0 bases and the J segment 3 bases; nucleotides outside the gene matches: 1. The CDR3 is 14 amino acids. Germline lookup yields CDR1 SGHRS and CDR2 YFSETQ. CDR3 in amino acids: CASSLDRGDTEAFF. The CDR3 nucleotides are TGCGCCAGCAGCTTGGACAGGGGGGACACTGAAGCTTTCTTT.

This clonotype has at least ten counts. The chain employs TRBV28 and TRBJ1-1, with D unclear. Germline V lookup: CDR1 MDHEN, CDR2 SYDVKM. V lost 5 bases and J 10 bases, leaving 14 bases between the germline ends. There are 12 residues in the CDR3. CDR3 protein: CASSPINFGAFF. In nucleotides, the CDR3 is TGTGCCAGCAGTCCCATCAACTTCGGAGCTTTCTTT.

There are a few counts of this clonotype. The chain is built from TRBV7-2 and TRBJ2-2; TRBD2 matches 11 bases. The CDR3 length is 16 residues. Trimming took 7 bases from V and 6 from J; bases not matched to a gene: 10. Germline lookup yields CDR1 SGHTA and CDR2 FQGNSA. The CDR3 here is CASTQPFSGGAGELFF. CDR3 in DNA: TGTGCCAGCACCCAGCCGTTTAGCGGGGGGGCCGGGGAGCTGTTTTTT.

The gene calls are TRBV18 and TRBJ2-5; D is uncertain. V gave up 3 bases and J gave up 4 bases, with 18 bases separating them. CDR3 length: 16 amino acids. The V gene's germline CDR1 is KGHSH and CDR2 LQKENI. The DNA for the CDR3 is TGTGCCAGCTCACCCGGTGGGCGACTCCAACGAGAGACCCAGTACTTC. Translation: CASSPGGRLQRETQYF.

This chain joins TRBV9 and TRBJ2-7; unclear D gene. Trimming stripped 2 bases from V and 3 bases from J, with 9 bases between. In germline, CDR1 is SGDLS, CDR2 YYNGEE. This CDR3 has 13 residues. The CDR3 DNA reads TGTGCCAGCAGCGTCGAGACGGACTACGAGCAGTACTTC. Its translation is CASSVETDYEQYF.